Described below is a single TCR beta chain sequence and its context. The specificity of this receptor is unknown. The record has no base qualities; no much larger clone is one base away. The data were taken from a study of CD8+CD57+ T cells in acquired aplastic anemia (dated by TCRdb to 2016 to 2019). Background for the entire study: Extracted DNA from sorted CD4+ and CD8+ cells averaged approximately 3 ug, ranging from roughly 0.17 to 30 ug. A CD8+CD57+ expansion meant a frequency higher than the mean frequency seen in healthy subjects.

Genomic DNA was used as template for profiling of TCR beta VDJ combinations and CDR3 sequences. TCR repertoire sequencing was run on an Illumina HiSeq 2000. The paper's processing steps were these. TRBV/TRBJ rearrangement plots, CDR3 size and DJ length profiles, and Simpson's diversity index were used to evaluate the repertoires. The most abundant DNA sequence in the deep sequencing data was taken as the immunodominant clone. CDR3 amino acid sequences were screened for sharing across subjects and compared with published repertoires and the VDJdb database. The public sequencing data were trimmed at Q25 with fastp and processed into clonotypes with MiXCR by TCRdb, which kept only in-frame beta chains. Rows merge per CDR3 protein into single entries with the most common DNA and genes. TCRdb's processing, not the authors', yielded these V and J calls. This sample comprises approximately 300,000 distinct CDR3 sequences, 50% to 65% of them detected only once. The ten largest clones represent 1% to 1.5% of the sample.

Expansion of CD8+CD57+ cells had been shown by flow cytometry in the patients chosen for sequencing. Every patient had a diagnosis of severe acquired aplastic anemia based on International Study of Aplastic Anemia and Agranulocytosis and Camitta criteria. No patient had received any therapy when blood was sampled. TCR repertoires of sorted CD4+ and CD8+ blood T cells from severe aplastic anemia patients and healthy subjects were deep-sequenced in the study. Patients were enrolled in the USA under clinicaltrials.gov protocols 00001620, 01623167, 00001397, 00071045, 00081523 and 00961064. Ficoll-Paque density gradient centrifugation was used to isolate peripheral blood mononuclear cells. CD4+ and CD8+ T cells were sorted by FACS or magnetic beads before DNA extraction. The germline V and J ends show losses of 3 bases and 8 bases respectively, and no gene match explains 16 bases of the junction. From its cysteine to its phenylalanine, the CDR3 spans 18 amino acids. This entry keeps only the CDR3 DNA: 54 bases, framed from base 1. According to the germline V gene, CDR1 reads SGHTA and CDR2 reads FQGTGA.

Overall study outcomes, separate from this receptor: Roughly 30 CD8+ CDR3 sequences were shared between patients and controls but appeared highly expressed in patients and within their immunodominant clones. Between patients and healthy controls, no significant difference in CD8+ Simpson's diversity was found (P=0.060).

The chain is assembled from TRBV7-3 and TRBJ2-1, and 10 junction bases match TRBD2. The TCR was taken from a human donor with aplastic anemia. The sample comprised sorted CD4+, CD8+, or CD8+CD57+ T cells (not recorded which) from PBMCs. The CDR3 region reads CASSFRVTAGGRSDEQFF. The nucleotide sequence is TGTGCCAGCAGCTTTAGGGTGACAGCGGGGGGGAGGTCGGATGAGCAGTTCTTC.